This entry is about one T cell receptor beta chain. This record belongs to a study of blood T cell repertoires in COVID-19. As for the study in general: Sites across the United States, Italy and Spain contributed samples from acute and convalescent COVID-19. From T cells, B-cell-depleted T cells, or PBMCs came the material, which was cDNA or gDNA.

Germline V CDR1 and CDR2: SEHNR, FQNEAQ (reference sequence). The CDR3 sequence is 15 residues long. Trimming cost V 4 bases and J 0 bases, with 12 bases left between them. Per the original methods: Amplification with reference gene primers provided the estimates of nucleated cell counts. The protocol was immunoSEQ multiplex PCR, while the TCRdb copy is restricted to in-frame clones and leaves out a portion. V, J and clone size derive from that table, while D and trimming were established from the DNA sequence. The sample records 140,000 to 150,000 clones, more than 75% being singletons. Which cohort a participant joined came from the clinical history participants gave.

The V gene is TRBV7-9, the J gene TRBJ1-1; no clear D. The receptor was derived from a woman aged 25 to 39 with acute COVID-19. Material: PBMCs or T cells enriched from blood (not recorded which). This chain's CDR3 is CASSSHITMNTEAFF. As DNA, the CDR3 is TGTGCCAGCAGCTCGCACATAACAATGAACACTGAAGCTTTCTTT.